This T cell receptor beta chain is from a study of blood T cells in healthy people across ages. General study findings and limits: Per million T cells, the diversity of TCR beta decreased roughly linearly as age advanced.

Combining a sample-barcoded 5' primer with a J-beta primer mix, a second PCR ran for about 7 to 12 cycles. TCRdb ran MiXCR on the 5' RACE reads and lists one entry per CDR3 protein. The table lists 800,000 to 950,000 distinct CDR3 sequences, 25% to 30% of them singletons, with roughly a tenth in the top ten. This clonotype was recorded at least ten times. Its specificity is not known. The same specimen was also included in a second study, on T cells of mothers and their children.

This TCR was recovered from a woman aged 40 to 50 in good health. What was sequenced was blood.

The CDR3 reads CASSEAAGGPETQYF. The CDR3 DNA reads as TGTGCCAGCAGTGAAGCAGCGGGGGGGCCAGAGACCCAGTACTTC. The genes are TRBV6-1 and TRBJ2-5; 10 bases agree with TRBD2. Germline loops: CDR1 MNHNS, CDR2 SASEGT. The CDR3 is 15 residues long. The V and J ends lost 0 bases and 4 bases, in that order; junction bases with no gene match: 2.